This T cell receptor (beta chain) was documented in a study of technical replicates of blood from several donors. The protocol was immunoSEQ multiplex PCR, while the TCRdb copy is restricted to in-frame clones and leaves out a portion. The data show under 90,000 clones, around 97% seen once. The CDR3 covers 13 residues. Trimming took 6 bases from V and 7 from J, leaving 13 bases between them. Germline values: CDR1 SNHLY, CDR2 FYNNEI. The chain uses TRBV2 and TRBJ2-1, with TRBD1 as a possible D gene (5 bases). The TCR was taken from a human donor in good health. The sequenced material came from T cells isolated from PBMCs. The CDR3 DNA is TGTGCCAGCAGAGATTCAAACAGGAATGAGCAGTTCTTC. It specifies CASRDSNRNEQFF. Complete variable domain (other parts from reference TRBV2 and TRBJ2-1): EPEVTQTPSHQVTQMGQEVILRCVPISNHLYFYWYRQILGQKVEFLVSFYNNEISEKSEIFDDQFSVERPDGSNFTLKIRSTKLEDSAMYFCASRDSNRNEQFFGPGTRLTVL.